This is a list of T cell receptor beta chains from one sample in a study of radiotherapy plus CTLA-4 blockade in lung cancer. TCRdb's copy holds only in-frame clones and misses some; the assay was immunoSEQ multiplex PCR. The table has some 90,000 clones, around 88% seen once. The sequencing here drew on peripheral blood, taken from a patient treated with radiotherapy plus ipilimumab. These receptors all come from a human donor with non-small cell lung cancer who had a partial response to radiotherapy plus ipilimumab. Both conserved end residues are part of each CDR3. A D gene is named only where the DNA matches it firmly. The listing skips clone size in some rows; elsewhere it reads once, few, many or a size class.

clone_size d_call j_call v_call cdr3_nt cdr3_aa
. . TRBJ2-2 TRBV5-1 TGCGCCAGCAGCCTATCAGACATGTACGGGGAGCTGTTTTTT CASSLSDMYGELFF
. . TRBJ1-1 TRBV19 TGTGCCAGTAGTATAGGAAGGGGTCAGGGCGCTGAAGCTTTCTTT CASSIGRGQGAEAFF
. . TRBJ1-4 TRBV5-1 TGCGCCAGCAGCTTGTCGGGGGGAACTAATGAAAAACTGTTTTTT CASSLSGGTNEKLFF
. . TRBJ2-3 TRBV7-2 TGTGCCAGCAGCTTCGACAGTACTAGCACAGATACGCAGTATTTT CASSFDSTSTDTQYF
. TRBD2 TRBJ2-4 TRBV18 TGTGCCAGCTCACCTGGGACTAGCGGGAGTGCGGACATTCAGTACTTC CASSPGTSGSADIQYF
. TRBD1 TRBJ2-1 TRBV28 TGTGCCAGCAGCCCGGGACAGGGCTTCTACAATGAGCAGTTCTTC CASSPGQGFYNEQFF
medium-sized . TRBJ2-7 TRBV7-8 TGTGCCAGCAGCTTAATGGACTCAGCCTACGAGCAGTACTTC CASSLMDSAYEQYF
. . TRBJ2-1 TRBV10-1 TGCGCCAGCAGTGATAACCTTTACGGTGGCAATGAGCAGTTCTTC CASSDNLYGGNEQFF
. . TRBJ1-1 TRBV19 TGTGCCAGTAGTATAGGGGAGAGATGGGCACTGGCTTTCTTT CASSIGERWALAFF
. . TRBJ1-1 TRBV10-3 TGTGCCATCAGTGGACCTGTGGAGGGATTGGACGAACCTGAAGCTTTCTTT CAISGPVEGLDEPEAFF
few . TRBJ2-1 TRBV5-1 TGCGCCAGCAGCTTGGAATGGTCCGGAGGTGAGCAGTTCTTC CASSLEWSGGEQFF
. . TRBJ2-7 TRBV19 TGTGCCAGTAGTACGGCCCTAGGGGGTCAATACGAGCAGTACTTC CASSTALGGQYEQYF
. . TRBJ2-3 TRBV28 TGTGCCAGCAGTTTAATCGGCAGGGGCACAGATACGCAGTATTTT CASSLIGRGTDTQYF
. . TRBJ1-4 TRBV18 TGTGCCAGCTCACCATACTACGGAGAAACGGCAACTAATGAAAAACTGTTTTTT CASSPYYGETATNEKLFF
. . TRBJ2-5 TRBV7-9 TGTGCCAGCAGCCCCTCTGAGCCAGGAGGGACCCAGTACTTC CASSPSEPGGTQYF
. TRBD1 TRBJ2-4 TRBV4-1 TGCGCCAGCAGCCAAGAATGGACAGGGACCAAAAACATTCAGTACTTC CASSQEWTGTKNIQYF
. . TRBJ2-3 TRBV4-1 TGCGCCAGCAGCCTGAACAGGGCGAGGAAAGATACGCAGTATTTT CASSLNRARKDTQYF
. . TRBJ1-1 TRBV6-5 TGTGCCAGCAGTTTCCGGAGGGACACTGAAGCTTTCTTT CASSFRRDTEAFF
once TRBD1 TRBJ1-4 TRBV5-1 TGCGCCAGCAGCCAAGGGGGACAGGGGGAAAAACTGTTTTTT CASSQGGQGEKLFF
medium-sized TRBD1 TRBJ2-7 TRBV10-3 TGTGCCATCAGTGAGCCAATAACAGGGGGAGGCTCCTACGAGCAGTACTTC CAISEPITGGGSYEQYF
. TRBD1 TRBJ1-2 TRBV13 TGTGCCAGCAGCCTCCGGGACAGGGAAGATCTATATGGCTACACCTTC CASSLRDREDLYGYTF
. . TRBJ2-2 TRBV18 TGTGCCAGCTCACCATTTGCCAGTTTGAACACCGGGGAGCTGTTTTTT CASSPFASLNTGELFF
. . TRBJ1-2 TRBV30 TGTGCCTGGAGTTATAGCGCCTATGGCTACACCTTC CAWSYSAYGYTF
. . TRBJ1-2 TRBV6-1 TGTGCCAGCAGTTCACCAGGGGAGGGCTACACCTTC CASSSPGEGYTF
. TRBD2 TRBJ2-7 TRBV5-1 TGCGCCAGCCAAATACTAGCGGGAGGCTCCTACGAGCAGTACTTC CASQILAGGSYEQYF
. . TRBJ1-1 TRBV6-1 TGTGCCAGCAGTAAGACTGGATCAGCTTTCTTT CASSKTGSAFF
. . TRBJ2-4 TRBV5-5 TGTGCCAGCAGCTCCGAAAACATTCAGTACTTC CASSSENIQYF
. TRBD1 TRBJ1-6 TRBV18 TGTGCCAGCTCACCCTCAGTGGGGACAGTCAATTCACCCCTCCACTTT CASSPSVGTVNSPLHF
. TRBD2 TRBJ2-5 TRBV18 TGTGCCAGCGCGTATAGATTCCTAGCGGGAGCGGTTGGGTCGTACCAAGAGACCCAGTACTTC CASAYRFLAGAVGSYQETQYF
. TRBD2 TRBJ2-3 TRBV19 TGTGCCAGTAGCTTAATAGCGGGAATGGGTGATACGCAGTATTTT CASSLIAGMGDTQYF
. . TRBJ2-2 TRBV11-2 TGTGCCAGCAGCGCTGACTTGAACACCGGGGAGCTGTTTTTT CASSADLNTGELFF
few . TRBJ1-1 TRBV6-1 TGTGCCAGCAGTGATCTCCAGGGCACTGAAGCTTTCTTT CASSDLQGTEAFF
. . TRBJ1-2 TRBV28 TGTGCCAGCACTAGAAGAACCTATGGCTACACCTTC CASTRRTYGYTF
. . TRBJ1-5 TRBV6-5 TGTGCCAGCAGTTATGACAGAAATCAGCCCCAGCATTTT CASSYDRNQPQHF
once . TRBJ2-1 TRBV11-2 TGTGCCAGCAGCTTAGACCGGGATGAGCAGTTCTTC CASSLDRDEQFF
. TRBD2 TRBJ2-5 TRBV5-1 TGCGCCAGCAGCTTGGCCGGGGCAGCGGGGACGCAAGAGACCCAGTACTTC CASSLAGAAGTQETQYF
. . TRBJ2-2 TRBV4-1 TGCGCCAGCAGCCAAGGGATATTCAATGCCCGGACAGTTAGTTCCACCGGGGAGCTGTTTTTT CASSQGIFNARTVSSTGELFF
. . TRBJ2-1 TRBV5-1 TGCGCCAGCAGCTTGGCCCACGGGCTAGCCGGCAATGAGCAGTTCTTC CASSLAHGLAGNEQFF
. TRBD1 TRBJ1-4 TRBV7-6 TGTGCCAGCAGCTCCAGTGGCAGGGGGCTTCCTAATGAAAAACTGTTTTTT CASSSSGRGLPNEKLFF
. TRBD2 TRBJ2-1 TRBV9 TGTGCCAGCAGCGTAGGACTAGCGGGAGTCGTGGGCAATGAGCAGTTCTTC CASSVGLAGVVGNEQFF